This T cell receptor (beta chain) was captured by sequencing in a study of shared clonotypes between healthy human individuals. This CDR3 has 14 residues. The germline gives CDR1 SGDLS, CDR2 YYNGEE. Trimming took off 0 bases at V and 6 bases at J, with 10 bases between the two ends. The protocol was immunoSEQ multiplex PCR, while the TCRdb copy is restricted to in-frame clones and leaves out a portion. The repertoire holds about 1.5 million clones, 95% to 99% seen once, with about 0.4% in the top ten. Sequenced: naive CD4+ T cells sorted from blood. The sample's subset: CD45RA+ positively selected. This TCR was sampled from a man aged 25-40 years in good health. The gene calls are TRBV9 and TRBJ2-1; perhaps TRBD1 as D (5 bases). CDR3 bases: TGTGCCAGCAGCGTAGATTTCACAGGCAATGAGCAGTTCTTC. Residues: CASSVDFTGNEQFF.